This record looks at one TCR beta chain sequence and its context. The entry originates in a study of blood T cell repertoires in COVID-19. Study context: The United States, Italy and Spain were the sources of the acute and convalescent COVID-19 samples. PBMCs, B-cell-depleted T cells, or T cells provided the cDNA or gDNA that made up the material.

Germline loops: CDR1 LGHDT, CDR2 YNNKEL (reference sequence). The CDR3 contains 14 residues. The V and J ends lost 4 bases and 2 bases, in that order; junction bases with no gene match: 1. Per the study methods: The authors estimated nucleated cell counts from reference gene primer amplification. Profiled with immunoSEQ multiplex PCR; TCRdb holds only in-frame clones, not every one. V and J calls and clone size are those listed in that table; D and trimming were worked out from the DNA. This table has 200,000 to 250,000 clones, 82% appearing once. The material sequenced was peripheral blood. This rearrangement joins TRBV3-1 (or the pseudogene TRBV3-2) to TRBJ1-4; the match to TRBD1 covers 7 bases. The TCR originated in a woman aged 70 to 79 with COVID-19, enrolled during active disease. CDR3 DNA: TGTGCCAGCAGCCTGACAGGGACTAATGAAAAACTGTTTTTT. Its translation: CASSLTGTNEKLFF.